This T cell receptor beta chain appears in the sequencing data of a study of identical twins. Concerning this clonotype: Antigen specificity is unknown.

Whole-study findings and limits: Models came in too low on out-of-frame TCR alpha sharing in monozygotic twins. For cord blood, abundant beta clonotypes had fewer insertions, unlike memory repertoires, which showed none. Twin pairs had excess sharing that was weaker in beta out-of-frame sequences.

Each CDR3 protein is one row after TCRdb ran MiXCR on the 5' RACE reads. The sample lists 200,000 to 250,000 distinct CDR3 sequences, 12% occurring once. All donors were healthy Caucasians. From germline, CDR1 is GTSNPN and CDR2 SVGIG (reference sequence). This CDR3 contains 14 residues. V gave up 6 bases and J gave up 4 bases; unmatched junction bases: 7. A further study also used this sample, focusing on yellow fever vaccine responses in identical twins.

The specimen was memory (CD45RO+) T cells sorted from blood. V is TRBV30 and J is TRBJ2-3; 10 bases map to TRBD2. The source of this sequence is a woman aged 18-29 years in good health. CDR3 loop: CACSPGTSADTQYF. The DNA of the CDR3 is TGTGCCTGCAGCCCCGGGACTAGCGCAGATACGCAGTATTTT.